This T cell receptor (beta chain) emerged from a study of shared clonotypes between healthy human individuals. In the study overall: Researchers drew samples from a couple of women and three men aged 18 to 49. Per-donor plates numbered three CD4 naive, three CD4 memory, two CD8 naive and one CD8 memory.

Findings and limits, study-wide: Limited genetic and exposure-history diversity came from having few donors.

A note on this clone: The target antigen is unknown. This clone may be a read error of a much larger clone one base away.

Germline lookup yields CDR1 SGDLS and CDR2 YYNGEE. The CDR3 spans 12 residues. V was cut by 4 bases and J by 2 bases, with 7 bases left in between. Evenly divided among several immunoSEQ plates was the genomic DNA of each subset. Profiling relied on immunoSEQ multiplex PCR, and the TCRdb table lists in-frame clones only, not all of them. Here the sample spans over a million clones, around three quarters being singletons. Material for sequencing was memory CD4+ T cells from PBMCs. Subset noted: CD45RA-negative fraction. V and J are TRBV9 and TRBJ2-7; D gene ambiguous. This receptor was identified in a man aged 18 to 30 in good health. Some clones in this sample may be carry-over from other donors' samples. CDR3 coding DNA: TGTGCCAGCAGCAGAGGACCCTACGAGCAGTACTTC. It translates to CASSRGPYEQYF.